This entry lists 27 T cell receptor beta chains sequenced from one sample in a study of vaccination effects on CD4 cells after COVID-19. These TCRs' antigens remain unknown. With the ViraFEST assay, the study expanded antigen-specific CD4+ T cells using viral peptide pools, then sequenced them. Isolation of CD4+ T cells took place after approximately 10 days of culture. All study participants received two doses of BNT162b2 or mRNA-1273 vaccine. Profiling relied on immunoSEQ multiplex PCR, and the TCRdb table lists in-frame clones only, not all of them. The table lists about 81,000 clones, roughly 80% of them singletons. Specimen: CD4+ T cells from PBMCs cultured with HCoV-OC43 spike peptides, collected after COVID-19 vaccination. Subset given: HCoV-OC43 spike overlapping peptide pool stimulation. The receptor set was obtained from a human donor who received a COVID-19 vaccine.

The CDR3 sequence is CASSLDISYNEQFF. The DNA for the CDR3 is TGCGCCAGCAGCTTGGACATTTCCTACAATGAGCAGTTCTTC. The chain is built from TRBV5-1 and TRBJ2-1; the D is unclear. The V end lost 0 bases, the J end lost 1 base, and 5 bases lay between the germline ends. The CDR3 sequence is 14 residues long. The germline V gene has CDR1 SGHRS and CDR2 YFSETQ.

This clone was recorded a few times. This chain connects TRBV2 to TRBJ2-1, with D maybe TRBD1 (6 bases). Germline CDR1 reads SNHLY; CDR2 reads FYNNEI. Trimming pared 3 bases from V and 6 bases from J, leaving 6 bases between. The CDR3 totals 12 residues. CDR3 amino acids: CASSDRGNEQFF. Here the CDR3 DNA reads TGTGCCAGCAGTGACAGGGGCAATGAGCAGTTCTTC.

CDR3 region: CASRPGGSNQPQHF. The CDR3 DNA reads TGTGCCAGCAGGCCGGGAGGAAGCAATCAGCCCCAGCATTTT. This chain uses TRBV28 with TRBJ1-5; no clear D gene. Germline V lookup: CDR1 MDHEN, CDR2 SYDVKM. This CDR3 spans 14 amino acids. Trimming pared 6 bases from V and 1 base from J, leaving 10 bases between.

This clone occurred a few times. This chain links TRBV24-1 with TRBJ2-2, with 8 bases that match TRBD1. This CDR3 spans 15 amino acids. The V and J ends lost 4 bases and 7 bases, in that order; junction bases with no gene match: 7. In germline, CDR1 is KGHDR, CDR2 SFDVKD. The CDR3 is CATSDSGGASGELFF. The CDR3 nucleotides read TGTGCCACCAGTGACTCAGGGGGCGCGAGCGGGGAGCTGTTTTTT.

The V gene is TRBV12-3 or TRBV12-4, the J gene TRBJ1-2; a possible D gene is TRBD1 (5 bases). The V end was cut by 6 bases, the J end by 2 bases, with 10 bases between. The CDR3 covers 13 residues. CDR3 DNA: TGTGCCAGCAGAGGCGGGGGAAACTATGGCTACACCTTC. Translated: CASRGGGNYGYTF.

The chain recombines TRBV10-3 with TRBJ1-1, with D tentatively TRBD1 (5 bases). The CDR3 totals 14 residues. Germline V gene data show CDR1 as ENHRY and CDR2 as SYGVKD. V lost 4 bases, J lost 6 bases, and 15 bases lay in between. CDR3 sequence reads: CAISAGSGSAEAFF. CDR3 DNA sequence: TGTGCCATCAGTGCAGGGTCGGGGTCCGCTGAAGCTTTCTTT.

The genes are TRBV7-8 and TRBJ2-3, with D possibly called TRBD1 or TRBD2 (5 bases each). With 5 bases removed from V and 1 base from J, the gap between germline ends came to 13 bases. Germline V gene lookup returns CDR1 SGHVS and CDR2 FQNEAQ. The length of the CDR3 is 15 residues. CDR3 loop: CASSRERGGTDTQYF. The CDR3 DNA reads TGTGCCAGCAGCCGAGAGAGGGGCGGCACAGATACGCAGTATTTT.

This chain joins TRBV6-2 or TRBV6-3 and TRBJ1-6; D gene uncertain. With 0 bases removed from V and 7 bases from J, the gap between germline ends came to 10 bases. The CDR3 loop spans 15 amino acids. Germline V gene data show CDR1 as MNHEY and CDR2 as SVGEGT. The CDR3 coding sequence is TGTGCCAGCAGTTACTCCTCGGCCCCGAATTCACCCCTCCACTTT. This encodes CASSYSSAPNSPLHF.

The gene calls are TRBV6-4 and TRBJ1-4, with D tentatively TRBD1 (6 bases). This CDR3 has 15 amino acids. V dropped 0 bases and J dropped 8 bases, with 13 bases sitting between them. From germline, CDR1 is MRHNA and CDR2 SNTAGT. CDR3 loop: CASSDSPRGREKLFF. CDR3 nucleotides: TGTGCCAGCAGTGACTCCCCAAGGGGGAGGGAAAAACTGTTTTTT.

The chain uses TRBV25-1 and TRBJ2-3; D gene uncertain. Germline values: CDR1 MGHDK, CDR2 SYGVNS. V lost 1 base and J 1 base, leaving 3 bases between the germline ends. The CDR3 spans 13 residues. CDR3 in amino acids: CASSEFGTDTQYF. CDR3 nucleotides: TGTGCCAGCAGTGAATTCGGCACAGATACGCAGTATTTT.

The chain carries TRBV6-4 and TRBJ2-6; D unresolved. There are 14 residues in the CDR3. Germline V gene data show CDR1 as MRHNA and CDR2 as SNTAGT. V gave up 3 bases and J gave up 1 base, with 4 bases separating them. For the CDR3, the DNA is TGTGCCAGCAGTGAGTTTTCTGGGGCCAACGTCCTGACTTTC. Residues: CASSEFSGANVLTF.

This sequence joins TRBV6-5 and TRBJ1-1, with 7 bases aligning to TRBD1. The CDR3 spans 15 residues. V shed 6 bases, J shed 5 bases, and the junction held 12 bases outside the gene matches. Germline V gives CDR1 MNHEY, CDR2 SVGAGI. The CDR3 sequence is CASRSLGGRGTEAFF. The CDR3 DNA sequence: TGTGCCAGCAGATCCCTAGGGGGCAGAGGGACTGAAGCTTTCTTT.

The chain has TRBV7-9 and TRBJ1-4, with 10 bases identical to TRBD1. The CDR3 extends over 16 amino acids. The trim removed 1 base at V and 8 bases at J, leaving 7 bases unmatched. CDR1 and CDR2 from the germline V gene are SEHNR and FQNEAQ (reference sequence). In DNA form, the CDR3 reads TGTGCCAGCAGCTTAGGAGGACAGGGGGGATACGAAAAACTGTTTTTT. This encodes CASSLGGQGGYEKLFF.

V is TRBV29-1 and J is TRBJ2-3, with 11 bases matching TRBD2. The CDR3 loop spans 15 amino acids. Germline V lookup: CDR1 SQVTM, CDR2 ANQGSEA. V trimming: 4 bases; J trimming: 0 bases; junction bases outside the gene matches: 3. The CDR3 DNA reads TGCAGCGTTGTTGGACTAGCGGGTAGCACAGATACGCAGTATTTT. Translated, it gives CSVVGLAGSTDTQYF.

V and J are TRBV4-3 and TRBJ1-1; D is uncertain. The CDR3 sequence is 14 residues long. Germline loops: CDR1 LGHNA, CDR2 YSLEER. V was clipped by 4 bases and J by 2 bases, with 11 bases between them. CDR3 amino acids: CASSPSKGNTEAFF. The DNA for the CDR3 is TGCGCCAGCAGCCCCTCTAAGGGAAACACTGAAGCTTTCTTT.

V usage is TRBV5-6 and J usage is TRBJ2-4, with 14 bases fitting TRBD2. CDR3 length equals 15 residues. Germline V CDR1 and CDR2: SGHDT, YYEEEE. Trimming removed 5 bases from V and 9 bases from J; junction bases left unmatched: 7. The CDR3 region has the DNA TGTGCCAGCAGTTCGGGACTAGCGGGGGTTGGCATTCAGTACTTC. It codes for CASSSGLAGVGIQYF.

The chain employs TRBV7-9 and TRBJ1-3; TRBD1 matches at 7 bases. The germline CDR1 and CDR2 sequences are SEHNR and FQNEAQ (reference sequence). The CDR3 spans 14 residues. The V gene end was trimmed by 4 bases and the J gene end by 2 bases; junction bases not matched to a gene: 2. CDR3 DNA sequence: TGTGCCAGCAGCTCAGGGGGAACTGGAAACACCATATATTTT. Its protein product is CASSSGGTGNTIYF.

This clone has a handful of counts. This chain links TRBV19 with TRBJ2-5; perhaps TRBD1 as D (5 bases). Between the trimmed V and J ends, which lost 6 bases and 7 bases, there was a span of 18 bases. This CDR3 region has 14 residues. In germline, CDR1 is LNHDA, CDR2 SQIVND (reference sequence). Here the CDR3 reads CASSHTGAPGTQYF. The CDR3, as DNA: TGTGCCAGTAGCCATACAGGAGCCCCAGGGACCCAGTACTTC.

This chain links TRBV6-5 with TRBJ2-2; 7 bases agree with TRBD1. J gave up 3 bases and V 2 bases, and 0 bases lay outside the gene matches. CDR3 length: 14 residues. From germline, CDR1 is MNHEY and CDR2 SVGAGI. CDR3 nucleotide sequence: TGTGCCAGCAGTTACAGGGGGCACACCGGGGAGCTGTTTTTT. It encodes CASSYRGHTGELFF.

The chain recombines TRBV7-8 with TRBJ2-2; 8 nucleotides agree with TRBD2. Germline lookup yields CDR1 SGHVS and CDR2 FQNEAQ. The CDR3 has 16 amino acids. Germline trimming cut 4 bases from V and 5 bases from J; bases unmatched to any gene: 9. CDR3 protein: CASSWGLVGDTGELFF. DNA of the CDR3: TGTGCCAGCAGCTGGGGACTAGTAGGCGATACCGGGGAGCTGTTTTTT. The whole variable domain, filled in from reference TRBV7-8 and TRBJ2-2, reads GAGVSQSPRYKVAKRGQDVALRCDPISGHVSLFWYQQALGQGPEFLTYFQNEAQLDKSGLPSDRFFAERPEGSVSTLKIQRTQQEDSAVYLCASSWGLVGDTGELFFGEGSRLTVL.

This rearrangement joins TRBV11-2 to TRBJ1-1, with D possibly matching TRBD1 (5 bases). Germline assignment: CDR1 SGHAT and CDR2 FQNNGV. The CDR3 has 14 amino acids. V was shortened by 0 bases and J by 5 bases, with 10 bases between the two germline ends. CDR3 sequence (DNA): TGTGCCAGCAGCTTAGATAGGGGCCCAACTGAAGCTTTCTTT. It translates to CASSLDRGPTEAFF.

The V gene is TRBV7-9, the J gene TRBJ2-2, with TRBD2 identical over 8 bases. CDR1 SEHNR and CDR2 FQNEAQ come from the germline V gene (reference sequence). V was clipped by 0 bases and J by 5 bases; unmatched bases: 5. This CDR3 region has 16 residues. CDR3 sequence: CASSLAPRLATGELFF. DNA of the CDR3: TGTGCCAGCAGCTTAGCGCCACGACTAGCGACCGGGGAGCTGTTTTTT.

V gene TRBV10-1 combines with J gene TRBJ2-1; 8 positions agree with TRBD1. The length of the CDR3 is 14 residues. The V segment lost 6 bases and the J segment 5 bases; nucleotides outside the gene matches: 6. Looked up from germline, CDR1 is WNHNN and CDR2 is SYGVQD (reference sequence). CDR3 protein: CASSRTGSHNEQFF. CDR3 DNA sequence: TGCGCCAGCAGCCGGACAGGGTCACACAATGAGCAGTTCTTC.

The genes are TRBV5-4 and TRBJ2-1; D might be TRBD2 (6 bases). CDR1 and CDR2 (germline): SGHNT, YYREEE (reference sequence). The CDR3 extends over 14 amino acids. Trimming removed 4 bases from V and 7 bases from J, with 15 bases in between. CDR3 coding DNA: TGTGCCAGCAGCGGCGGGACTCAGGATAATGAGCAGTTCTTC. Translated, it gives CASSGGTQDNEQFF.

V usage is TRBV27 and J usage is TRBJ1-2; tentative D call: TRBD1 (5 bases). The V end was cut by 5 bases, the J end by 5 bases, with 18 bases between. Germline V CDR1 and CDR2: MNHEY, SMNVEV (reference sequence). The CDR3 sequence is 15 residues long. CDR3 protein: CASSRQSGVPYGYTF. For the CDR3, the DNA is TGTGCCAGCAGTCGACAGTCCGGGGTGCCATATGGCTACACCTTC.

V usage is TRBV7-2 and J usage is TRBJ1-5; weak D call: TRBD1 (5 bases). Germline loops: CDR1 SGHTA, CDR2 FQGNSA. CDR3 size: 15 residues. V lost 5 bases and J lost 5, with 16 bases in between. DNA for the CDR3: TGTGCCAGCAGCAGAGTGGGGGGGGTGGATCAGCCCCAGCATTTT. Protein product: CASSRVGGVDQPQHF.

The chain has TRBV7-2 and TRBJ2-1; 11 bases match TRBD2. Germline V gene lookup returns CDR1 SGHTA and CDR2 FQGNSA. V lost 4 bases to trimming and J lost 4 bases; unmatched junction nucleotides: 9. The CDR3 extends over 17 amino acids. The CDR3 protein is CASSSSPGLAVYNEQFF. In nucleotides, the CDR3 is TGTGCCAGCAGCTCCTCCCCGGGACTAGCGGTTTACAATGAGCAGTTCTTC.